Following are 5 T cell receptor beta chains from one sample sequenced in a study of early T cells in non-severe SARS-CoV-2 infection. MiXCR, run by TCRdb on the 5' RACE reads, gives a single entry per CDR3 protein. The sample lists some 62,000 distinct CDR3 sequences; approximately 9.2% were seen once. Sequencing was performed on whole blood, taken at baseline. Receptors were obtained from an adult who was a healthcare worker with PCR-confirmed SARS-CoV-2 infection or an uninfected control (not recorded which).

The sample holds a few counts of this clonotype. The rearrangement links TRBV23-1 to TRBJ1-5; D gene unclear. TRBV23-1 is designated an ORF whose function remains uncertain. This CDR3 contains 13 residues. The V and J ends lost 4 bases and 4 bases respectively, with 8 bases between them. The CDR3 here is CASSLLRNQPQHF. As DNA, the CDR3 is TGCGCCAGCAGTCTCTTGAGGAATCAGCCCCAGCATTTT.

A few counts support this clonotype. The chain's CDR3 is CAISESGYRRTDTQYF. CDR3 in DNA: TGTGCCATCAGTGAGTCGGGGTACAGACGCACAGATACGCAGTATTTT. The chain recombines TRBV10-3 with TRBJ2-3; unclear D gene. V was pared by 0 bases and J by 1 base, with 11 bases between. Germline lookup yields CDR1 ENHRY and CDR2 SYGVKD. The CDR3 spans 16 residues.

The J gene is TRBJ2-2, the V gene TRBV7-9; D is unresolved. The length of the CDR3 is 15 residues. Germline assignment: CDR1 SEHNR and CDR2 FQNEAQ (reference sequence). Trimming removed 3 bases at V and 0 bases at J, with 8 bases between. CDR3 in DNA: TGTGCCAGCAGCTTGAAACGGGCGAACACCGGGGAGCTGTTTTTT. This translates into CASSLKRANTGELFF.

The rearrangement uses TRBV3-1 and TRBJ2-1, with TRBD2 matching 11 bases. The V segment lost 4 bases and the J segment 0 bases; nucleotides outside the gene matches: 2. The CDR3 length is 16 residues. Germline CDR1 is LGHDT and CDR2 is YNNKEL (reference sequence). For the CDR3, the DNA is TGTGCCAGCAGCCCTAGCGGGAGGAGCTCCTACAATGAGCAGTTCTTC. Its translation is CASSPSGRSSYNEQFF.

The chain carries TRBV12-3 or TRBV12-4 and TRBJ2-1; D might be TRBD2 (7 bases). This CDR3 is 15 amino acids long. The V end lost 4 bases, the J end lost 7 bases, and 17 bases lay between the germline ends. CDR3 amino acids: CASSWGAGEGNEQFF. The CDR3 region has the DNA TGTGCCAGCAGTTGGGGGGCGGGAGAGGGGAATGAGCAGTTCTTC.